The text below deals with one T cell receptor (beta chain). Participants' reported clinical history set cohort assignment. The protocol was immunoSEQ multiplex PCR, while the TCRdb copy is restricted to in-frame clones and leaves out a portion. The sample holds roughly 220,000 clones; around 86% are singletons and the top ten take 3.8%. Trimming pared 6 bases from V and 4 bases from J, leaving 15 bases between. The length of the CDR3 is 14 residues. Germline values: CDR1 MDHEN, CDR2 SYDVKM. This sample was included in a study of blood T cell repertoires in COVID-19. Sequencing used PBMCs or T cells enriched from blood (not recorded which). This receptor was identified in a woman in her thirties or forties with acute COVID-19. The chain carries TRBV28 and TRBJ1-2; possibly TRBD1 for D (5 bases). CDR3 nucleotide sequence: TGTGCCAGCAGCCCCCAGGGTTTTGTCTATGGCTACACCTTC. Translation: CASSPQGFVYGYTF.